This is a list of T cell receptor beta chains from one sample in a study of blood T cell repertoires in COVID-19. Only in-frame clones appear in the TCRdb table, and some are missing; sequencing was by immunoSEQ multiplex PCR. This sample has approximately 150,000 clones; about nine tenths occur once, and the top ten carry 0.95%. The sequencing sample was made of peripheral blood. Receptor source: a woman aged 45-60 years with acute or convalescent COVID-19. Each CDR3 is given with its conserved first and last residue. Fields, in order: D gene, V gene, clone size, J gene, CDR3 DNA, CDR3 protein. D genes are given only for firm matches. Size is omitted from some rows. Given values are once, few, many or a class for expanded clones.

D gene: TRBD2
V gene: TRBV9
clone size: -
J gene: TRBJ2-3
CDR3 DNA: TGTGCCAGCAGCTTCGGGACTAGCGGGAGGGCCCTCGATACGCAGTATTTT
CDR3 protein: CASSFGTSGRALDTQYF

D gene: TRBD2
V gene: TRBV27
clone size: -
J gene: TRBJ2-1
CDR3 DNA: TGTGCCAGCAGTTTATCGAGCGGGGTCTACTACAATGAGCAGTTCTTC
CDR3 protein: CASSLSSGVYYNEQFF

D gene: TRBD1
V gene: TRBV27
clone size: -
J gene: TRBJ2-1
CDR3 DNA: TGTGCCAGCAGTTTCTTCGGGACAGACAATGAGCAGTTCTTC
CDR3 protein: CASSFFGTDNEQFF

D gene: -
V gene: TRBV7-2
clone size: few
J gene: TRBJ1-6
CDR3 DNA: TGTGCCAGCAGCTTAGTTCAAACACCCCTCCACTTT
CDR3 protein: CASSLVQTPLHF

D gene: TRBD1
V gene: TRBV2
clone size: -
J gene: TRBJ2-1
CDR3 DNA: TGTGCCACCGTTCCTAGGACAGGGAGGAATGAGCAGTTCTTC
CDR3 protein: CATVPRTGRNEQFF

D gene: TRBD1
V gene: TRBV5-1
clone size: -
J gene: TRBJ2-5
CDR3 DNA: TGCGCCAGCAGCTCGTGGCAGGGGGCGCGGCAAGAGACCCAGTACTTC
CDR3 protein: CASSSWQGARQETQYF

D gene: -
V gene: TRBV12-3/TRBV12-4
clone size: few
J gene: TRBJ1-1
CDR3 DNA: TGTGCCAGCAGTTCCAACAGACACACTGAAGCTTTCTTT
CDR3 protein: CASSSNRHTEAFF

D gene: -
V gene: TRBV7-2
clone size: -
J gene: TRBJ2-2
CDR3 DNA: TGTGCCAGCAGCTTGCGGGCTGACCACCGGGAGCTGTTTTTT
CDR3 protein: CASSLRADHRELFF

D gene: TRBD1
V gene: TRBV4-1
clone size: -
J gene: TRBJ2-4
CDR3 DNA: TGCGCCAGCAGCCAAGGGGTAACACAGGGGCGTGTCACTCTAGCCAAAAACATTCAGTACTTC
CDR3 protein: CASSQGVTQGRVTLAKNIQYF

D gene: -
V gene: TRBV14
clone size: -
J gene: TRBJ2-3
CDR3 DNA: TGTGCCAGCAGCCTTGAGCCCGCAACAGATACGCAGTATTTT
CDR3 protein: CASSLEPATDTQYF

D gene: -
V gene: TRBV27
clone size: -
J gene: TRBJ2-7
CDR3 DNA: TGTGCCAGCAGTTTCCTAGGCGGGACGGGGGAGCAGTACTTC
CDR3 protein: CASSFLGGTGEQYF

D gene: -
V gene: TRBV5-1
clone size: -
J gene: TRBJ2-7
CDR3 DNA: TGCGCCAGCAGCATCCGACAGGATCCCCACGAGCAGTACTTC
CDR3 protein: CASSIRQDPHEQYF

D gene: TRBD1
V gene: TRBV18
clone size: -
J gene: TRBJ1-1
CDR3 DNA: TGTGCCAGCTCACGTACGACAGGGGCTGAAGCTTTCTTT
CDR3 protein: CASSRTTGAEAFF

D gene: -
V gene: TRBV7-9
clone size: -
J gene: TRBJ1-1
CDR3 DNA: TGTGCCAGCAGCTTAAAGACAGTGGAGTACACTGAAGCTTTCTTT
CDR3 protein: CASSLKTVEYTEAFF

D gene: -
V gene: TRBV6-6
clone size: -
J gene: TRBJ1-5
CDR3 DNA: TGTGCCAGCACCCCCTTGGCCTTCCAGAGCAATCAGCCCCAGCATTTT
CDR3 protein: CASTPLAFQSNQPQHF

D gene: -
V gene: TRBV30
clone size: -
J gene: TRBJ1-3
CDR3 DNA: TGTGCCTGGGGGACATCTAACTCTGGAAACACCATATATTTT
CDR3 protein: CAWGTSNSGNTIYF

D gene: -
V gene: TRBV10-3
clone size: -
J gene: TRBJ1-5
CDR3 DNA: TGTGCCATCCGGAAGGGGGACAATCAGCCCCAGCATTTT
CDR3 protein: CAIRKGDNQPQHF

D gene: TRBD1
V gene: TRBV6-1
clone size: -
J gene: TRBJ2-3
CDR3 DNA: TGTGCCAGCAGTGAAGGATATAGAAGGGGGCTTGGAGATACGCAGTATTTT
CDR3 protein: CASSEGYRRGLGDTQYF

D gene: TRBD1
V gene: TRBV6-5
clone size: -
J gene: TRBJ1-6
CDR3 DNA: TGTGCCAGCAGTTACTTTGACAGGGGAGGTTCACCCCTCCACTTT
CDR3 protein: CASSYFDRGGSPLHF

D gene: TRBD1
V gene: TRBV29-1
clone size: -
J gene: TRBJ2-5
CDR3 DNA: TGCAGCGTTGACAGGGGGTTGGGAGAGACCCAGTACTTC
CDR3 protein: CSVDRGLGETQYF

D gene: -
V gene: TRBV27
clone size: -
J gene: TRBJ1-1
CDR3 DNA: TGTGCCAGCAGTTTATCTGGGGCTTTTTGGGCTTTCTTT
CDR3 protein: CASSLSGAFWAFF

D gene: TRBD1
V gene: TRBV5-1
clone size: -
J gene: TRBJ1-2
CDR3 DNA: TGCGCCAGCAGCTTGGCGAACAGCAGGGGGCAGGGCTACACCTTC
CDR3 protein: CASSLANSRGQGYTF

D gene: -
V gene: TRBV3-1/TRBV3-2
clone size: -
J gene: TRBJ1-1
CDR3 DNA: TGTGCCAGCAGCCAAGTTATGAACACTGAAGCTTTCTTT
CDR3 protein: CASSQVMNTEAFF

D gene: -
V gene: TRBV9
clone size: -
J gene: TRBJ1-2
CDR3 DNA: TGTGCCAGCAGCGTTGATCTTTCGGGCTATGGCTACACCTTC
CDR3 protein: CASSVDLSGYGYTF

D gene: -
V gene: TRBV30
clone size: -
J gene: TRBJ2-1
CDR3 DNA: TGTGCCTGGAGTGGGCCGGGTAATGAGCAGTTCTTC
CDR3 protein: CAWSGPGNEQFF

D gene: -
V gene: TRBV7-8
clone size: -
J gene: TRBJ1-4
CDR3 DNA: TGTGCCAGCAGCTTGGGGAGGGGAAGGCGAGCTAATGAAAAACTGTTTTTT
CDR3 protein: CASSLGRGRRANEKLFF

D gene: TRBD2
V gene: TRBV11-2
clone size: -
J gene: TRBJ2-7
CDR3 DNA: TGTGCCAGCAGCTTAGCCATCGGACTAGCGGGTTCCTACGAGCAGTACTTC
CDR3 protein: CASSLAIGLAGSYEQYF

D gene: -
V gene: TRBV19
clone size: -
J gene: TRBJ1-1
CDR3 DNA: TGTGCCAGTCTTGACAGTATGAACACTGAAGCTTTCTTT
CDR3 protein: CASLDSMNTEAFF

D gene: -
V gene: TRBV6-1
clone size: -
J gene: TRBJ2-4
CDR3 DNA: TGTGCCAGCAGTGAGGACAACTTTGGAGCCAAAAACATTCAGTACTTC
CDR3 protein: CASSEDNFGAKNIQYF

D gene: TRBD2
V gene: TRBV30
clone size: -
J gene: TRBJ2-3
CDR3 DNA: TGTGCCTGGAGTGTCGGGGGGAATTCAGATACGCAGTATTTT
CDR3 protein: CAWSVGGNSDTQYF

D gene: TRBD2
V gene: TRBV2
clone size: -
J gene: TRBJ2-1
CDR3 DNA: TGTGCCAGCAGTGAAGTGCTAGCGGGAGGGAGTGAGCAGTTCTTC
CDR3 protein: CASSEVLAGGSEQFF

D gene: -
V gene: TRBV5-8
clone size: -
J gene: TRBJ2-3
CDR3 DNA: TGTGCCAGCAGGCGGGACCTAAGCACAGATACGCAGTATTTT
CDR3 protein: CASRRDLSTDTQYF

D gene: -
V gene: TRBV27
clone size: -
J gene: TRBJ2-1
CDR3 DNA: TGTGCCAGCAGTTTGAGCGTACGATACAATGAGCAGTTCTTC
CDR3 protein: CASSLSVRYNEQFF

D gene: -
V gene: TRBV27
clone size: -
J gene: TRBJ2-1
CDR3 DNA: TGTGCCAGCAGTTCCCTTCAGGGAAGGAACAATGAGCAGTTCTTC
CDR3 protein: CASSSLQGRNNEQFF

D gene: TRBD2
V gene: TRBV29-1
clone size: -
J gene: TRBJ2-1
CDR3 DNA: TGCAGCGCGGCAGGGGGACTAGCATACAATGAGCAGTTCTTC
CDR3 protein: CSAAGGLAYNEQFF

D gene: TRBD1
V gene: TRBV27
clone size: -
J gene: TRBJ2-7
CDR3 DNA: TGTGCCAGCAGTTTATGGTGGGACAGCTCCTACGAGCAGTACTTC
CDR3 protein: CASSLWWDSSYEQYF

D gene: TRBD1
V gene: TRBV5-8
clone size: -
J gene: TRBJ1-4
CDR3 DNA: TGTGCCAGCAGCTTGACAACCGGGACAGGAGTGGGAGGAGGTGAAAAACTGTTTTTT
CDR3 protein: CASSLTTGTGVGGGEKLFF

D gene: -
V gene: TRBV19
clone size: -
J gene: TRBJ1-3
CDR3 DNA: TGTGCCAGTAGTATCCGGGACACCATATATTTT
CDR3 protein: CASSIRDTIYF

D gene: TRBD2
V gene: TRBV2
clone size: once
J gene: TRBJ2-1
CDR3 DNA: TGTGCCAGCAGCCTCGGCGCTAGCGGAAACAATGAGCAGTTCTTC
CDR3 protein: CASSLGASGNNEQFF

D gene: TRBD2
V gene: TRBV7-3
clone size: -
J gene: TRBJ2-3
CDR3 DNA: TGTGCCAGCAGCTCGCGGGGACTAGCGGGAGGCCGATCTATCACAGATACGCAGTATTTT
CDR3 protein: CASSSRGLAGGRSITDTQYF

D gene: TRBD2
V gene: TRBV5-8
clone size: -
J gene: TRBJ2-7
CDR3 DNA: TGTGCCAGCAGCTTGCGCCCTAGCGGGAGAATTCACGAGCAGTACTTC
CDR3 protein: CASSLRPSGRIHEQYF

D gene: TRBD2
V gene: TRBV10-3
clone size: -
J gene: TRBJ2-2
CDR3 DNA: TGTGCCATCAGTGAGTCAGCGGTGGGAGGGGCTGGCACCGGGGAGCTGTTTTTT
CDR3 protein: CAISESAVGGAGTGELFF

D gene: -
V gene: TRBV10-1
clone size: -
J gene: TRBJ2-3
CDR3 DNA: TGCGCCAGCAGTTGGAAGGCGGCTTCCACAGATACGCAGTATTTT
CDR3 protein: CASSWKAASTDTQYF

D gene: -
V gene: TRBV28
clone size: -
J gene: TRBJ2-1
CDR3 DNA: TGTGCCAGCGTTCGGGGAGAGGATGAGCAGTTCTTC
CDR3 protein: CASVRGEDEQFF

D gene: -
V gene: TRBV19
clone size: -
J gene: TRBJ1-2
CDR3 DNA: TGTGCCAGTATCGAACAGAGCAGGGTGGGCTATGGCTACACCTTC
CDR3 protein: CASIEQSRVGYGYTF

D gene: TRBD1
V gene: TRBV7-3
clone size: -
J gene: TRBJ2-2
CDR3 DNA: TGTGCCAGCAGCCCCAGGGGGGGACAGGGGGCAGCTGGGGAGCTGTTTTTT
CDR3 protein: CASSPRGGQGAAGELFF

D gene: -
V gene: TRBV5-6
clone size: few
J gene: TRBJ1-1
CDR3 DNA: TGTGCCAGCAGCTTGATCGCGGTGGACACTGAAGCTTTCTTT
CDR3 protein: CASSLIAVDTEAFF

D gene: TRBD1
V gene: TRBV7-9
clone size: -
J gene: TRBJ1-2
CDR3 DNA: TGTGCCAGCAGCTCGTTCCGGGACAGGGAATTTAACTATGGCTACACCTTC
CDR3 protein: CASSSFRDREFNYGYTF